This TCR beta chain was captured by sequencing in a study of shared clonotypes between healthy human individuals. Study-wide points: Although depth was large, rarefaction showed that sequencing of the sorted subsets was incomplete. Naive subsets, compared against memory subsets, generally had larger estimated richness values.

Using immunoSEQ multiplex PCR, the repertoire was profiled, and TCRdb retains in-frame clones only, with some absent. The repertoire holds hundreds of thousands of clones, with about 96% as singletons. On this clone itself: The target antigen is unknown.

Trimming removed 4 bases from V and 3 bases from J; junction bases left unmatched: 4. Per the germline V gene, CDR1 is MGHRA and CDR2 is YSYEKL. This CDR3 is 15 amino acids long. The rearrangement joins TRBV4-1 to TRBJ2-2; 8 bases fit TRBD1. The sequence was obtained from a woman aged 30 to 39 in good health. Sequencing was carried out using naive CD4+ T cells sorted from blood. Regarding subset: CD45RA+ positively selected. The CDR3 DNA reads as TGCGCCAGCAGCCGGCCGGGACAGGACACCGGGGAGCTGTTTTTT. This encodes CASSRPGQDTGELFF.